Below, 10 T cell receptor beta chains from the same sample are listed, as sequenced in a study of T cells after yellow fever vaccination. TCRdb independently ran MiXCR on the 5' RACE reads; one entry per CDR3 protein. The top ten hold roughly 39% of the sample, which has more than 80,000 distinct CDR3 sequences, 5.8% seen once. The sample consisted of CD8+ T cells sorted from PBMCs, taken 10 days after the yellow fever booster vaccination. These receptors were collected from a man in his late teens or twenties who received the YFV17D yellow fever vaccine.

This chain uses TRBV15 with TRBJ2-2; D remains ambiguous. Germline V lookup: CDR1 LNHNV, CDR2 YYDKDF (reference sequence). The CDR3 extends over 14 amino acids. V gave up 1 base and J gave up 6 bases, with 9 bases separating them. The CDR3 spells CATSRGFDAGELFF. Written as DNA, the CDR3 is TGTGCCACCAGCAGAGGTTTTGATGCCGGGGAGCTGTTTTTT.

The V and J genes are TRBV7-3 and TRBJ1-6, with unresolved D. This CDR3 spans 13 amino acids. Trimming shortened V by 2 bases and J by 8 bases, and 7 bases separated the two germline ends. Germline CDR1 SGHTA, CDR2 FQGTGA. The CDR3 protein is CASSLGVYSPLHF. The CDR3 nucleotides are TGTGCCAGCAGCTTAGGCGTCTATTCACCCCTCCACTTT. Using reference TRBV7-3 and TRBJ1-6 for the parts outside the CDR3, the full variable domain is GAGVSQTPSNKVTEKGKYVELRCDPISGHTALYWYRQSLGQGPEFLIYFQGTGAADDSGLPNDRFFAVRPEGSVSTLKIQRTERGDSAVYLCASSLGVYSPLHFGNGTRLTVT.

This clonotype occurred a few times. The chain combines TRBV5-1 with TRBJ2-4, with D maybe TRBD2 (5 bases). The V end was cut by 1 base, the J end by 6 bases, with 14 bases between. The germline gives CDR1 SGHRS, CDR2 YFSETQ. The CDR3 extends over 15 amino acids. Here the CDR3 reads CASSLYPGTGNIQYF. The CDR3 DNA reads TGCGCCAGCAGCTTGTACCCGGGAACGGGAAACATTCAGTACTTC.

The chain couples TRBV3-1 to TRBJ2-2; D call uncertain. In germline, CDR1 is LGHDT, CDR2 YNNKEL (reference sequence). The CDR3 is 13 residues long. The ends were cut back, 3 bases at V and 7 bases at J, with 9 bases in the middle. CDR3 sequence: CASSHLLLGELFF. CDR3 DNA sequence: TGTGCCAGCAGCCACCTTCTCCTCGGGGAGCTGTTTTTT. Full variable domain (missing parts from reference TRBV3-1 and TRBJ2-2): DTAVSQTPKYLVTQMGNDKSIKCEQNLGHDTMYWYKQDSKKFLKIMFSYNNKELIINETVPNRFSPKSPDKAHLNLHINSLELGDSAVYFCASSHLLLGELFFGEGSRLTVL.

This clonotype was seen a handful of times. The chain couples TRBV27 to TRBJ1-5; D unclear. The V and J ends lost 3 bases and 6 bases respectively, with 12 bases between them. The CDR3 is 14 amino acids. CDR1 is MNHEY and CDR2 is SMNVEV in the germline V gene (reference sequence). CDR3 residues: CASSLLSGGQPQHF. CDR3 sequence (DNA): TGTGCCAGCAGTTTGTTATCCGGAGGTCAGCCCCAGCATTTT.

The V gene is TRBV28, the J gene TRBJ1-1; TRBD1 is a possible D gene (6 bases). This CDR3 has 15 residues. Germline CDR1 MDHEN, CDR2 SYDVKM. V was trimmed by 4 bases and J by 8 bases, leaving 20 bases between them. CDR3 amino acids: CASSSLMGANGEAFF. CDR3 bases: TGTGCCAGCAGTTCCCTAATGGGGGCTAATGGGGAAGCTTTCTTT.

This clonotype was picked up a small number of times. V and J are TRBV28 and TRBJ2-5, with 10 bases aligning to TRBD2. This CDR3 has 16 residues. V trimming: 2 bases; J trimming: 0 bases; junction bases outside the gene matches: 3. Germline V gives CDR1 MDHEN, CDR2 SYDVKM. CDR3 sequence: CASSLLGTSDQETQYF. CDR3 coding DNA: TGTGCCAGCAGTTTACTCGGGACTAGCGACCAAGAGACCCAGTACTTC.

This rearrangement joins TRBV4-2 to TRBJ1-2; D uncertain. V dropped 10 bases and J dropped 6 bases, with 15 bases sitting between them. Germline CDR1 reads LGHNA; CDR2 reads YNFKEQ. CDR3 length equals 12 residues. In nucleotides, the CDR3 is TGTGCCACCGGGAGGACTGAGAATGGCTACACCTTC. Its protein is CATGRTENGYTF.

This clonotype showed up just a few times. This chain links TRBV7-2 with TRBJ2-3, with TRBD2 matching 8 bases. Trimming removed 5 bases from V and 3 bases from J; junction bases left unmatched: 13. The CDR3 spans 17 residues. Germline loops: CDR1 SGHTA, CDR2 FQGNSA. In nucleotides, the CDR3 is TGTGCCAGCAGCCCCGTCGGACGGGGGGGTCGGACAGATACGCAGTATTTT. Its protein product is CASSPVGRGGRTDTQYF.

This clonotype was picked up a small number of times. The genes are TRBV20-1 and TRBJ2-5, with a tentative D call TRBD2 (5 bases). CDR1 is DFQATT, CDR2 SNEGSKA, per germline (reference sequence). The CDR3 is 13 residues long. Trimming removed 4 bases from V and 6 bases from J, with 15 bases in between. CDR3 DNA sequence: TGCAGTGCTACGGACGGGGTGGTTAAGACCCAGTACTTC. Its protein is CSATDGVVKTQYF.